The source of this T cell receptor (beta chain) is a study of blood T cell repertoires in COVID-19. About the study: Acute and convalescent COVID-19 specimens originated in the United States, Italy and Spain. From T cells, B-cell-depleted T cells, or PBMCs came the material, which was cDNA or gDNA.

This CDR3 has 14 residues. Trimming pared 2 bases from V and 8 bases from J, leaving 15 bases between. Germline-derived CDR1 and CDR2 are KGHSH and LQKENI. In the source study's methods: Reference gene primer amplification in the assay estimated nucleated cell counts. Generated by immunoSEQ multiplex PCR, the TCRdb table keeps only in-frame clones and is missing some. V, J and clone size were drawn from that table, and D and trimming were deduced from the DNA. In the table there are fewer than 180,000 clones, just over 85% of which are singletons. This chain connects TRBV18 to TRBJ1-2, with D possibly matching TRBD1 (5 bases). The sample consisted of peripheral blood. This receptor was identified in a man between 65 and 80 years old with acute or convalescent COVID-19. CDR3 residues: CASSPGREELGYTF. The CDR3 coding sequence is TGTGCCAGCTCACCAGGCAGGGAAGAATTGGGCTACACCTTC.